The 14 T cell receptor beta chains below come from one sample, sequenced in a study of T cell repertoires in cytomegalovirus infection. TCRdb reprocessed the reads via MiXCR and lists one record per CDR3 protein. The data show approximately 250,000 distinct CDR3 sequences, with about 20% seen just once and 15% to 20% held by the top ten. Specimen: CD8+ T cells from PBMCs. The receptor source for this set is a human donor in good health (CMV status not recorded). Some clones in this sample may be carry-over from other donors' samples.

This clonotype turned up a few times. This rearrangement joins TRBV2 to TRBJ1-2; tentatively, D is TRBD1 (6 bases). CDR3 length equals 14 residues. Per germline, CDR1 SNHLY and CDR2 FYNNEI. The V end was cut by 10 bases, the J end by 6 bases, with 21 bases between. CDR3 region: CAILLRDKDDGYTF. Here the CDR3 DNA reads TGTGCCATCCTCCTCCGGGACAAGGACGATGGCTACACCTTC.

The rearrangement joins TRBV7-8 to TRBJ1-5, with a tentative D call TRBD1 (6 bases). V was shortened by 5 bases and J by 3 bases, with 14 bases between the two germline ends. The CDR3 consists of 15 residues. Germline loops: CDR1 SGHVS, CDR2 FQNEAQ. The CDR3, as DNA: TGTGCCAGCAGCCCAGGGGCAGGCGACAATCAGCCCCAGCATTTT. Residues: CASSPGAGDNQPQHF.

V is TRBV7-8 and J is TRBJ2-5; either TRBD1 or TRBD2 may fit D (5 bases each). The V end was cut by 5 bases, the J end by 1 base, with 11 bases between. The CDR3 spans 14 residues. The germline CDR1 and CDR2 sequences are SGHVS and FQNEAQ. The CDR3 nucleotides read TGTGCCAGCAGCCCGGGACCTTTCCAAGAGACCCAGTACTTC. Translation: CASSPGPFQETQYF. Looking up the rest from reference TRBV7-8 and TRBJ2-5 gives the full variable domain: GAGVSQSPRYKVAKRGQDVALRCDPISGHVSLFWYQQALGQGPEFLTYFQNEAQLDKSGLPSDRFFAERPEGSVSTLKIQRTQQEDSAVYLCASSPGPFQETQYFGPGTRLLVL.

V is TRBV3-1 and J is TRBJ1-2; a weak D match, TRBD1 (5 bases). CDR3 size: 15 residues. V gave up 9 bases and J gave up 6 bases, with 23 bases separating them. Germline V gene lookup returns CDR1 LGHDT and CDR2 YNNKEL (reference sequence). This CDR3 reads CASNQLGTAKDGYTF. The CDR3 DNA reads TGTGCCAGTAACCAACTAGGGACCGCCAAGGATGGCTACACCTTC.

This clonotype was recorded many times. This chain connects TRBV6-1 to TRBJ2-7; a possible D gene is TRBD1 (6 bases). CDR1 and CDR2 (germline): MNHNS, SASEGT. The CDR3 runs to 16 residues. Trimming removed 8 bases from V and 2 bases from J, with 22 bases in between. The CDR3 DNA reads as TGTGCCAGCCGGCACCTCTTCCGGGACAATACCTACGAGCAGTACTTC. Its protein is CASRHLFRDNTYEQYF.

The chain joins TRBV7-4 to TRBJ2-1; no clear D gene. Trimming shortened V by 5 bases and J by 11 bases, and 19 bases separated the two germline ends. CDR3 length: 14 residues. Germline V gene sequence: CDR1 SGHVT, CDR2 SQSDAQ. The CDR3 DNA follows: TGTGCCAGCAGCCTGGGCGGCTATTTGAATAAGCAGTTCTTC. It yields the protein CASSLGGYLNKQFF.

The chain links TRBV28 to TRBJ2-7, with TRBD1 matching over 9 bases. The CDR3 totals 17 residues. The V and J ends lost 3 bases and 2 bases, in that order; junction bases with no gene match: 11. Germline V CDR1 and CDR2: MDHEN, SYDVKM. The CDR3 reads CASSLLGQGIATYEQYF. DNA of the CDR3: TGTGCCAGCAGTTTGCTCGGACAGGGGATAGCGACCTACGAGCAGTACTTC.

The chain has TRBV28 and TRBJ1-5; D is uncertain. Germline V gene sequence: CDR1 MDHEN, CDR2 SYDVKM. This CDR3 is built from 14 residues. Deletions cut 5 bases from V and 3 bases from J, with 11 bases between. CDR3 DNA: TGTGCCAGCAGTCCAACGGCCCTCAATCAGCCCCAGCATTTT. It specifies CASSPTALNQPQHF.

This clonotype has a handful of counts. V is TRBV11-2 and J is TRBJ1-6; D uncertain. CDR1 is SGHAT and CDR2 is FQNNGV in the germline V gene. V lost 6 bases to trimming and J lost 0 bases, with 9 bases between them. The CDR3 totals 15 residues. CDR3 residues: CASSTDSSYNSPLHF. The DNA of the CDR3 is TGTGCCAGCAGTACAGATAGCTCCTATAATTCACCCCTCCACTTT.

There are a few counts of this clonotype. The DNA for the CDR3 is TGTGCCAGCAGTGAAGCGCGTCATAGCAATCAGCCCCAGCATTTT. Protein: CASSEARHSNQPQHF. This rearrangement joins TRBV6-1 to TRBJ1-5; D call uncertain. CDR3 length equals 15 residues. V was pared by 0 bases and J by 0 bases, with 6 bases between. CDR1 is MNHNS and CDR2 is SASEGT in the germline V gene.

The gene calls are TRBV11-2 and TRBJ2-7; 7 nucleotides agree with TRBD2. This CDR3 spans 16 amino acids. In germline, CDR1 is SGHAT, CDR2 FQNNGV. V lost 1 base and J lost 3; bases outside the gene matches: 9. The CDR3 DNA is TGTGCCAGCAGCTTAGGGCTGGGAGGGGCCGGCTACGAGCAGTACTTC. The encoded protein is CASSLGLGGAGYEQYF. The variable domain in full, with the rest retrieved from reference TRBV11-2 and TRBJ2-7, is EAGVAQSPRYKIIEKRQSVAFWCNPISGHATLYWYQQILGQGPKLLIQFQNNGVVDDSQLPKDRFSAERLKGVDSTLKIQPAKLEDSAVYLCASSLGLGGAGYEQYFGPGTRLTVT.

Regarding this clonotype: A clone one base away is much larger, so this may be a read error. The chain uses TRBV7-2 and TRBJ1-3; the D is unclear. Germline assignment: CDR1 SGHTA and CDR2 FQGNSA. This CDR3 has 12 residues. The CDR3 sequence is CVSSLGPDTIYF. The DNA of the CDR3 is TGTGTCAGCAGCTTAGGACCAGACACCATATATTTT.

The V and J genes are TRBV2 and TRBJ2-2; D is possibly TRBD1 (5 bases). The length of the CDR3 is 16 residues. Germline V gives CDR1 SNHLY, CDR2 FYNNEI. Trimming cost V 2 bases and J 2 bases, with 12 bases left between them. The CDR3 sequence is CASSEYAQGNTGELFF. The CDR3 nucleotides read TGTGCCAGCAGTGAATACGCGCAGGGTAACACCGGGGAGCTGTTTTTT.

The chain joins TRBV28 to TRBJ1-1, with unresolved D. CDR1 and CDR2 (germline): MDHEN, SYDVKM. This CDR3 has 14 amino acids. V lost 1 base to trimming and J lost 3 bases, with 9 bases between them. CDR3 coding DNA: TGTGCCAGCAGTTTATATACAGCCTACACTGAAGCTTTCTTT. This encodes CASSLYTAYTEAFF.